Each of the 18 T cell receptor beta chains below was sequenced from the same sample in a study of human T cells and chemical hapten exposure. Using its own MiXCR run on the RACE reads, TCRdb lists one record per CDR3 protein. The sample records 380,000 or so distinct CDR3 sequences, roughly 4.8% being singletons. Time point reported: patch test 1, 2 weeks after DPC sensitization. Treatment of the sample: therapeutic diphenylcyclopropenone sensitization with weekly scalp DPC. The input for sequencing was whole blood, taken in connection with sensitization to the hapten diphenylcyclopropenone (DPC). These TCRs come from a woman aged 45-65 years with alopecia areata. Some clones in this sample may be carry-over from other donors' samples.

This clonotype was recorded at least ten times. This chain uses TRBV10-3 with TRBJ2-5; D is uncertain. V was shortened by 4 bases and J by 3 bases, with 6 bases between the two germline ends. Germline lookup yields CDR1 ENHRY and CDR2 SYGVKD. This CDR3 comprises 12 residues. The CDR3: CAISGREETQYF. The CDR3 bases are TGTGCCATCAGTGGTAGGGAAGAGACCCAGTACTTC.

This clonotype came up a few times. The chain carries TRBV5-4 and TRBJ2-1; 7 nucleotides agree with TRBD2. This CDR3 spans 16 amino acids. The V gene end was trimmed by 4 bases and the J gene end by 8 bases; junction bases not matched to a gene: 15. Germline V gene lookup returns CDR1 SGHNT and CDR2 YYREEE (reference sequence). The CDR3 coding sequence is TGTGCCAGCAGCCCCATTTTAGGGAGGGGAGTCGATGAGCAGTTCTTC. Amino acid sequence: CASSPILGRGVDEQFF.

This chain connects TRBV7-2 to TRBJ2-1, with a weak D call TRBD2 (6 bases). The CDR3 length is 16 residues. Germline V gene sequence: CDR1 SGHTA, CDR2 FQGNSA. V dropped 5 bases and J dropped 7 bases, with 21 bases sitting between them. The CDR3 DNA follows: TGTGCCAGCAGCCCCATGAGGGGCGGGGAGTATAATGAGCAGTTCTTC. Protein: CASSPMRGGEYNEQFF.

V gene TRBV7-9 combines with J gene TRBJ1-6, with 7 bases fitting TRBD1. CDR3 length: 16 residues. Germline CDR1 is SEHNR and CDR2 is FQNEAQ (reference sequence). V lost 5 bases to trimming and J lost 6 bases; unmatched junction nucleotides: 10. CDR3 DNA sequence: TGTGCCAGCAGCCACCGGGACAGCTTTTTTAATTCACCCCTCCACTTT. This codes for CASSHRDSFFNSPLHF. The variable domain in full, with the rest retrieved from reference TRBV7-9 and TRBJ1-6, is DTGVSQNPRHKITKRGQNVTFRCDPISEHNRLYWYRQTLGQGPEFLTYFQNEAQLEKSRLLSDRFSAERPKGSFSTLEIQRTEQGDSAMYLCASSHRDSFFNSPLHFGNGTRLTVT.

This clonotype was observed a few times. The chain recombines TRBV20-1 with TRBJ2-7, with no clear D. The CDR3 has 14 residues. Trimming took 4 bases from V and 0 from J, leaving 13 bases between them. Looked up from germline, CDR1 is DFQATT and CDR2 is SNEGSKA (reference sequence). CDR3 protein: CSAKWPTSSYEQYF. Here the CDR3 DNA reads TGCAGTGCTAAGTGGCCCACCTCCTCCTACGAGCAGTACTTC.

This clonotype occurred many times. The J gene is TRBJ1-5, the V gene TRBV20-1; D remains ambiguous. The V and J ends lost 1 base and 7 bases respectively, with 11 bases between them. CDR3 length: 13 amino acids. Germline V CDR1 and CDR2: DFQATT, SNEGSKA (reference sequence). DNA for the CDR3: TGCAGTGCTAGAGGGGGTTTTGGGCAGCCCCAGCATTTT. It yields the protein CSARGGFGQPQHF.

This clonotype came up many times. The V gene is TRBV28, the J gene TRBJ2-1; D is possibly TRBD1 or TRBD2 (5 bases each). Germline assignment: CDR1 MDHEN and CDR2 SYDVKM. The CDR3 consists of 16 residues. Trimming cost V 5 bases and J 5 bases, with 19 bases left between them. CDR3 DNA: TGTGCCAGCAGTAGCACGGGGCTAAATAAGCACAATGAGCAGTTCTTC. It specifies CASSSTGLNKHNEQFF.

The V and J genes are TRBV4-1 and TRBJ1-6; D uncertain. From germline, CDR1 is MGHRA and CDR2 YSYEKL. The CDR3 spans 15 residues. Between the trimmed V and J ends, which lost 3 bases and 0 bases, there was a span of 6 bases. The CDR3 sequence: CASSQASSYNSPLHF. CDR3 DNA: TGCGCCAGCAGCCAGGCGAGCTCCTATAATTCACCCCTCCACTTT.

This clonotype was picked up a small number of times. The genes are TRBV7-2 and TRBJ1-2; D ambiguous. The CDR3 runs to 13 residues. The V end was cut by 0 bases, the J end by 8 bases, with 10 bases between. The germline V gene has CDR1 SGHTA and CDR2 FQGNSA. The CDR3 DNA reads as TGTGCCAGCAGCTTAGCAGGGCCGCTCGGCTACACCTTC. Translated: CASSLAGPLGYTF.

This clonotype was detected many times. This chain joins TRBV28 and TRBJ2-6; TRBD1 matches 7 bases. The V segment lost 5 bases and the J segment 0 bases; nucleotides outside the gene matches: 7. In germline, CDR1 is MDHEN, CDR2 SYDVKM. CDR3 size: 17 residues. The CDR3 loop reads CASSRDSGVSGANVLTF. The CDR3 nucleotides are TGTGCCAGCAGTCGGGACAGTGGAGTCTCTGGGGCCAACGTCCTGACTTTC.

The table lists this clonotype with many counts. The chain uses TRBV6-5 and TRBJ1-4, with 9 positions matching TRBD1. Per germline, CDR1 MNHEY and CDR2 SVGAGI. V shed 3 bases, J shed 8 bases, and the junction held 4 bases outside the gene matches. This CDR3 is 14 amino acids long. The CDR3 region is CASSYAGQGEKLFF. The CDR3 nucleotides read TGTGCCAGCAGTTATGCGGGACAGGGCGAAAAACTGTTTTTT.

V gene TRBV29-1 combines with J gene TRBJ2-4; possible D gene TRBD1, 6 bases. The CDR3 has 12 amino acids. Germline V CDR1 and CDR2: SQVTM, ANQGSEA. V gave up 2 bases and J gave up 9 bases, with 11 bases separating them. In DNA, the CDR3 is TGCAGCGTTGAATTGAGGGGGTTCATTCAGTACTTC. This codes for CSVELRGFIQYF. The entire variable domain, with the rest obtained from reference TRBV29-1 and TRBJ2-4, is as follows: SAVISQKPSRDICQRGTSLTIQCQVDSQVTMMFWYRQQPGQSLTLIATANQGSEATYESGFVIDKFPISRPNLTFSTLTVSNMSPEDSSIYLCSVELRGFIQYFGAGTRLSVL.

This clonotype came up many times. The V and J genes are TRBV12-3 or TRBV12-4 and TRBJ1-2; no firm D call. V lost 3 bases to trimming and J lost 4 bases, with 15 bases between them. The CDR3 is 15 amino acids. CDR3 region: CASSFAPGAPYGYTF. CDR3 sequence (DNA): TGTGCCAGCAGTTTTGCCCCCGGAGCCCCCTATGGCTACACCTTC.

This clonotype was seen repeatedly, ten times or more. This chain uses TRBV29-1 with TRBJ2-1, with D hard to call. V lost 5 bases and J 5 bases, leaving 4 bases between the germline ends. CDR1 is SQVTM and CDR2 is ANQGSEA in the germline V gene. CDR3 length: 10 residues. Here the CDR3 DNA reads TGCAGCGTTTGGGACAATGAGCAGTTCTTC. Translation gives CSVWDNEQFF.

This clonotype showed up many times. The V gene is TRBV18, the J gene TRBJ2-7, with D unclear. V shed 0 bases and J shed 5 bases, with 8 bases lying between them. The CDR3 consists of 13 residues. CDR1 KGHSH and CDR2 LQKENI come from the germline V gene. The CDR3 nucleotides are TGTGCCAGCTCACCACCTCAAGGACACGAGCAGTACTTC. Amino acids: CASSPPQGHEQYF.

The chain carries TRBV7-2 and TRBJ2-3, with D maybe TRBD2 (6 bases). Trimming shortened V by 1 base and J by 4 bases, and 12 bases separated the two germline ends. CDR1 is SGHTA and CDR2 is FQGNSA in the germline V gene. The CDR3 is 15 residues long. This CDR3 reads CASSLGGGLPDTQYF. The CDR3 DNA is TGTGCCAGCAGCTTAGGAGGAGGGCTCCCAGATACGCAGTATTTT.

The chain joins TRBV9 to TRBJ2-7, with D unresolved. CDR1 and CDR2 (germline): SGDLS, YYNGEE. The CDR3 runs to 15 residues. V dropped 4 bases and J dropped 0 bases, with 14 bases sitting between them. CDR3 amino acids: CASSPRSKSSYEQYF. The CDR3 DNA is TGTGCCAGCAGCCCCCGATCGAAGAGCTCCTACGAGCAGTACTTC.

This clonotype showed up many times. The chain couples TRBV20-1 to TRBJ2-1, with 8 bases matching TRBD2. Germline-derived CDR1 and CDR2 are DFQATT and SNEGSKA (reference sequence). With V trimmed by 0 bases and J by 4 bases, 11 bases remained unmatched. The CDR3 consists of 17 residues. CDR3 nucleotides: TGCAGTGCTAGAGATCCCTCGGGAGGGTCTTATTACAATGAGCAGTTCTTC. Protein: CSARDPSGGSYYNEQFF.